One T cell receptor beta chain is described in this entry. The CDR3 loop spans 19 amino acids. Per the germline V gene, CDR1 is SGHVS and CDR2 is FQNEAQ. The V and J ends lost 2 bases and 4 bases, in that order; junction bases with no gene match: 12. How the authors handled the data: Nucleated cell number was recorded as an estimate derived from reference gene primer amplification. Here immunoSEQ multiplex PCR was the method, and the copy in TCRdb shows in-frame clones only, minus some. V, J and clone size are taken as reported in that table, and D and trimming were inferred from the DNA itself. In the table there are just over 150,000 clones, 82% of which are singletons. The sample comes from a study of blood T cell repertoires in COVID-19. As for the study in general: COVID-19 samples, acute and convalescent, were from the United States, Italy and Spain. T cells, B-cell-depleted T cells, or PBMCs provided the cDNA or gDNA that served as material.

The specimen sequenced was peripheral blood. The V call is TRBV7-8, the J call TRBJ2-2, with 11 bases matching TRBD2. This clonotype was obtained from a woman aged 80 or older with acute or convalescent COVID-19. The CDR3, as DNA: TGTGCCAGCAGCTTATATCAGGCTAGCGGGAGGAGAGGCACCGGGGAGCTGTTTTTT. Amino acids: CASSLYQASGRRGTGELFF.